A selection of T cell receptor beta chains follows, all from one sample in a study of blood T cell repertoires in COVID-19. The assay was immunoSEQ multiplex PCR, and TCRdb's table has in-frame clones only and misses some. The sample yields approximately 250,000 clones, over 80% seen once. Sequencing input: peripheral blood. The receptors originated from an older woman with active or convalescent COVID-19. Both conserved end residues are part of each CDR3.

j_call	v_call	cdr3_aa
TRBJ2-5	TRBV27	CALNRGFEETQYF
TRBJ2-7	TRBV27	CASGGTSGSYEQYF
TRBJ1-4	TRBV6-5	CASSRERDEKLFF
TRBJ2-1	TRBV5-1	CASSLGLGTAYNEQFF
TRBJ2-5	TRBV6-5	CASRRGLARGETQYF
TRBJ2-7	TRBV4-2	CASSQVLNLREGSYEQYF
TRBJ2-5	TRBV5-1	CASTSLAGGQETQYF
TRBJ2-1	TRBV28	CASSTPLQGANEQFF
TRBJ2-2	TRBV5-1	CASSLVGNTGELFF
TRBJ2-3	TRBV5-1	CASSLVATSTDTQYF
TRBJ1-1	TRBV6-6	CASSLPGAQNTEAFF
TRBJ2-1	TRBV5-1	CASSTGTSGGAYNEQFF
TRBJ2-7	TRBV6-2/TRBV6-3	CASSYTGGGEQYF
TRBJ2-7	TRBV9	CASSVGAAGDPYEQYF
TRBJ2-3	TRBV11-2	CASRLAGGTDTQYF
TRBJ1-1	TRBV11-3	CASSPTGGVNTEAFF
TRBJ2-5	TRBV7-2	CASSLVGTSLETQYF
TRBJ2-1	TRBV3-1/TRBV3-2	CASSQGTLNEQFF
TRBJ2-3	TRBV19	CASSIKEGYTQYF
TRBJ1-1	TRBV27	CASSLSPGLLNTEAFF
TRBJ1-2	TRBV6-5	CASSPRRGTIYGYTF
TRBJ2-3	TRBV10-3	CAISDTSGGEDTQYF
TRBJ1-2	TRBV19	CVSSPRGTGEYGYTF
TRBJ2-1	TRBV9	CASSLGRTSGGYNEQFF
TRBJ1-3	TRBV28	CASSLGGGSGNTIYF
TRBJ1-2	TRBV6-4	CASSAWGTGEEGYTF
TRBJ1-2	TRBV7-8	CASSSPDPDSRNYGYTF
TRBJ2-5	TRBV3-1/TRBV3-2	CASSQVGRPGETQYF
TRBJ2-1	TRBV3-1/TRBV3-2	CASSQPLQGTAGEQFF
TRBJ2-7	TRBV19	CASKEGQGGEQYF
TRBJ2-2	TRBV7-3	CASSLTGLANTGELFF
TRBJ1-1	TRBV28	CASSSLWGGLNTEAFF
TRBJ1-2	TRBV18	CASSPPIGGYYGYTF
TRBJ2-3	TRBV3-1/TRBV3-2	CASSPSSGDTDTQYF
TRBJ1-6	TRBV6-5	CASRRGSLGNSPLHF
TRBJ2-3	TRBV12-5	CASGLTLQAGGVTDTQYF
TRBJ2-7	TRBV30	CAWTFEGDYYRQYF
TRBJ1-4	TRBV7-8	CASSYFTATNEKLFF
TRBJ1-2	TRBV4-1	CASSIRSGTANYGYTF
TRBJ1-5	TRBV13	CASSFGSNQPQHF
TRBJ1-5	TRBV7-2	CASRQGTGGDQPQHF
TRBJ2-7	TRBV7-9	CASSPRSGVEQYF
TRBJ2-1	TRBV4-1	CASSQDRRRSGMSNEQFF
TRBJ2-2	TRBV13	CASTLGTGLSGELFF
TRBJ2-5	TRBV2	CASSERRGGWETQYF
TRBJ2-4	TRBV6-4	CASRPGQGLVAKNIQYF
TRBJ2-3	TRBV7-6	CASSSGGKVRTDTQYF
TRBJ2-3	TRBV5-1	CASSLEGAGTDTQYF
TRBJ1-6	TRBV6-5	CASSPLRDNSPLHF
TRBJ2-1	TRBV6-1	CAIGLAALSNEQFF
TRBJ2-1	TRBV5-1	CASTTVGSSYNEQFF
TRBJ2-1	TRBV11-3	CASSPGGLGLRNEQFF
TRBJ2-7	TRBV6-6	CASSYSGLSYEQYF
TRBJ2-2	TRBV5-1	CASGTPPGGTGELFF
TRBJ2-3	TRBV24-1	CATSEPSGRVSTDTQYF
TRBJ2-5	TRBV2	CASSPANLQGETQYF
TRBJ2-7	TRBV9	CASSVGGGTGRGEQYF
TRBJ2-3	TRBV15	CATSPPLAGGRTDTQYF
TRBJ2-5	TRBV3-1/TRBV3-2	CASSRLAAQETQYF